Listed here are 23 T cell receptor beta chains from one sample, sequenced in a study of T cell responses to AZD1222 COVID-19 vaccine. The data were produced by immunoSEQ multiplex PCR, yet TCRdb's version contains in-frame clones alone and is incomplete. The table records roughly 150,000 clones, 84% of them present only once. The specimen comprised peripheral blood, sampled on day 0 of AZD1222 vaccination. The receptor set was obtained from an adult in good health.

The chain uses TRBV27 and TRBJ1-2; D uncertain. V lost 2 bases and J lost 9, with 13 bases in between. This CDR3 spans 13 amino acids. Germline lookup yields CDR1 MNHEY and CDR2 SMNVEV (reference sequence). CDR3 loop: CASSLRLYDRYTF. CDR3 in DNA: TGTGCCAGCAGTTTACGGCTGTATGATCGCTACACCTTC.

The rearrangement uses TRBV6-5 and TRBJ2-7; 7 nucleotides line up with TRBD2. With 6 bases clipped from V and 6 bases from J, the junction kept 14 bases outside the gene matches. CDR1 is MNHEY and CDR2 is SVGAGI in the germline V gene. This CDR3 is built from 15 residues. The CDR3 nucleotides are TGTGCCAGCAGCAGCTCGACTGCCTCGGGAGGCGAGCAGTACTTC. This sequence encodes CASSSSTASGGEQYF.

This chain connects TRBV7-8 to TRBJ2-3; TRBD2 might be the D (6 bases). CDR3 size: 15 residues. Germline-derived CDR1 and CDR2 are SGHVS and FQNEAQ. V lost 0 bases to trimming and J lost 6 bases, with 13 bases between them. CDR3 DNA: TGTGCCAGCAGCTTAGCGCCTAGCGTGAGTGATACGCAGTATTTT. Translating it yields CASSLAPSVSDTQYF.

The chain employs TRBV9 and TRBJ2-1, with TRBD2 as a possible D gene (6 bases). Germline CDR1 reads SGDLS; CDR2 reads YYNGEE. Trimming left V 0 bases short and J 7 bases short, with 17 bases between. The CDR3 runs 16 residues. CDR3 DNA: TGTGCCAGCAGCGTAGATAGCGGCTCCACGTGGAATGAGCAGTTCTTC. Translating it yields CASSVDSGSTWNEQFF. The full variable domain, completed using reference TRBV9 and TRBJ2-1, is DSGVTQTPKHLITATGQRVTLRCSPRSGDLSVYWYQQSLDQGLQFLIQYYNGEERAKGNILERFSAQQFPDLHSELNLSSLELGDSALYFCASSVDSGSTWNEQFFGPGTRLTVL.

The V gene is TRBV15, the J gene TRBJ1-2; 9 bases match TRBD1. CDR3 length equals 17 residues. The V and J ends lost 1 base and 1 base, in that order; junction bases with no gene match: 7. CDR1 and CDR2 from the germline V gene are LNHNV and YYDKDF (reference sequence). The CDR3 loop reads CATSRGTGANLNYGYTF. The CDR3 region has the DNA TGTGCCACCAGCAGAGGGACAGGGGCGAACCTTAACTATGGCTACACCTTC.

The gene calls are TRBV30 and TRBJ2-7, with D perhaps matching TRBD1 (5 bases). Germline-derived CDR1 and CDR2 are GTSNPN and SVGIG (reference sequence). This CDR3 spans 11 amino acids. With 8 bases removed from V and 6 bases from J, the gap between germline ends came to 14 bases. The CDR3 loop reads CATSTVREQYF. Here the CDR3 DNA reads TGTGCCACCTCGACAGTGCGCGAGCAGTACTTC.

V is TRBV9 and J is TRBJ1-1, with TRBD1 matching 7 bases. The length of the CDR3 is 15 residues. V was pared by 3 bases and J by 0 bases, with 5 bases of the junction left unmatched. Germline CDR1 and CDR2: SGDLS and YYNGEE. This chain's CDR3 is CASSATTGLNTEAFF. For the CDR3, the DNA is TGTGCCAGCAGCGCCACGACAGGGTTGAACACTGAAGCTTTCTTT.

The V call is TRBV18, the J call TRBJ2-6, with D hard to call. The germline CDR1 and CDR2 sequences are KGHSH and LQKENI. Trimming cost V 0 bases and J 1 base, with 10 bases left between them. The CDR3 sequence is 17 residues long. The CDR3 spells CASSPPPKLSGANVLTF. CDR3 DNA: TGTGCCAGCTCACCACCCCCGAAATTATCTGGGGCCAACGTCCTGACTTTC.

As for this clone: Other DNA sequences in this specimen translate into the identical CDR3. The chain employs TRBV19 and TRBJ1-1; D is unresolved. Germline V CDR1 and CDR2: LNHDA, SQIVND (reference sequence). The CDR3 covers 13 residues. The V gene lost 2 bases and the J gene lost 2 bases, with 6 bases spanning the gap. Here the CDR3 DNA reads TGTGCCAGTAGTATAAAGAGAAACACTGAAGCTTTCTTT. Amino acid sequence: CASSIKRNTEAFF. The whole variable domain, remainder taken from reference TRBV19 and TRBJ1-1, is DGGITQSPKYLFRKEGQNVTLSCEQNLNHDAMYWYRQDPGQGLRLIYYSQIVNDFQKGDIAEGYSVSREKKESFPLTVTSAQKNPTAFYLCASSIKRNTEAFFGQGTRLTVV.

V and J are TRBV19 and TRBJ1-5; 8 bases map to TRBD1. The V gene end was trimmed by 6 bases and the J gene end by 6 bases; junction bases not matched to a gene: 4. Germline-derived CDR1 and CDR2 are LNHDA and SQIVND (reference sequence). The CDR3 is 13 residues long. The CDR3 nucleotides are TGTGCCAGTAGAGGACAGGGAGTTCAGCCCCAGCATTTT. Amino acids: CASRGQGVQPQHF.

This chain links TRBV28 with TRBJ1-2; no firm D call. There are 13 residues in the CDR3. Germline V gene lookup returns CDR1 MDHEN and CDR2 SYDVKM. Trimming took off 6 bases at V and 2 bases at J, with 10 bases between the two ends. CDR3 residues: CASSSTENYGYTF. CDR3 in DNA: TGTGCCAGCAGCTCCACAGAGAACTATGGCTACACCTTC.

The chain carries TRBV29-1 and TRBJ1-1; no reliable D call. The V end was cut by 1 base, the J end by 7 bases, with 1 base between. The CDR3 extends over 9 amino acids. Germline lookup yields CDR1 SQVTM and CDR2 ANQGSEA. CDR3 protein: CSVEVEAFF. The DNA for the CDR3 is TGCAGCGTTGAAGTTGAAGCTTTCTTT. Together with reference TRBV29-1 and TRBJ1-1, the CDR3 gives the full variable domain: SAVISQKPSRDICQRGTSLTIQCQVDSQVTMMFWYRQQPGQSLTLIATANQGSEATYESGFVIDKFPISRPNLTFSTLTVSNMSPEDSSIYLCSVEVEAFFGQGTRLTVV.

The V call is TRBV7-3, the J call TRBJ2-2; D remains ambiguous. There are 14 residues in the CDR3. Germline V gives CDR1 SGHTA, CDR2 FQGTGA. Trimming removed 3 bases at V and 7 bases at J, with 12 bases between. This CDR3 is CASSFYADSGELFF. As DNA, the CDR3 is TGTGCCAGCAGCTTTTACGCAGATAGCGGGGAGCTGTTTTTT.

This chain uses TRBV4-2 with TRBJ2-5; perhaps TRBD1 as D (6 bases). V dropped 0 bases and J dropped 5 bases, with 22 bases sitting between them. The V gene's germline CDR1 is LGHNA and CDR2 YNFKEQ. This CDR3 region has 18 residues. CDR3 nucleotides: TGTGCCAGCAGCCAAGATCGGGACACGGGGACGAGGGGGGAGACCCAGTACTTC. Its protein product is CASSQDRDTGTRGETQYF.

This sequence joins TRBV2 and TRBJ2-5; D possibly corresponds to TRBD1 (5 bases). V dropped 10 bases and J dropped 1 base, with 13 bases sitting between them. Germline CDR1 is SNHLY and CDR2 is FYNNEI. CDR3 length: 13 amino acids. In DNA form, the CDR3 reads TGTGCCACAACAGGATCGGCCCAAGAGACCCAGTACTTC. Protein sequence: CATTGSAQETQYF.

This clone was detected only once. The chain has TRBV28 and TRBJ2-7; 7 nucleotides align to TRBD2. The CDR3 runs 15 residues. V was clipped by 5 bases and J by 0 bases; unmatched bases: 7. From germline, CDR1 is MDHEN and CDR2 SYDVKM. This CDR3 is CASSGGEGYSYEQYF. DNA for the CDR3: TGTGCCAGCAGTGGGGGGGAGGGGTACTCCTACGAGCAGTACTTC.

The chain links TRBV28 to TRBJ1-2, with a possible D match to TRBD1 (5 bases). With 2 bases removed from V and 7 bases from J, the gap between germline ends came to 26 bases. Germline V lookup: CDR1 MDHEN, CDR2 SYDVKM. The length of the CDR3 is 18 residues. The CDR3 DNA reads TGTGCCAGCAGTTTAAGTGGGTGGGAACAGGCACAGCTATCTGGCTACACCTTC. This sequence encodes CASSLSGWEQAQLSGYTF.

The genes are TRBV7-8 and TRBJ2-1, with a possible D match to TRBD2 (5 bases). Germline V gene sequence: CDR1 SGHVS, CDR2 FQNEAQ. Trimming shortened V by 0 bases and J by 7 bases, and 13 bases separated the two germline ends. The CDR3 is 15 residues long. CDR3 sequence: CASSLATGSGNEQFF. DNA for the CDR3: TGTGCCAGCAGCTTAGCAACGGGGTCCGGGAATGAGCAGTTCTTC.

The chain links TRBV15 to TRBJ2-7, with 8 bases matching TRBD2. With V trimmed by 7 bases and J by 0 bases, 8 bases remained unmatched. Germline loops: CDR1 LNHNV, CDR2 YYDKDF (reference sequence). The CDR3 consists of 15 residues. DNA for the CDR3: TGTGCCACCAAAGGTGCGGGGGGCCTCTCCTACGAGCAGTACTTC. Translated: CATKGAGGLSYEQYF.

The chain couples TRBV2 to TRBJ2-1; 9 nucleotides line up with TRBD2. CDR3 length: 16 amino acids. The trim removed 3 bases at V and 3 bases at J, leaving 6 bases unmatched. Germline V gene data show CDR1 as SNHLY and CDR2 as FYNNEI. Written as DNA, the CDR3 is TGTGCCAGCAGTGATCAAGCGGGGGGCTACTACAATGAGCAGTTCTTC. It yields the protein CASSDQAGGYYNEQFF.

This clone was seen only a few times. The CDR3 sequence: CASTSGETQYF. CDR3 in DNA: TGCGCCAGCACCAGCGGGGAGACCCAGTACTTC. This chain links TRBV5-1 with TRBJ2-5; perhaps TRBD2 as D (6 bases). Trimming took 6 bases from V and 5 from J, leaving 8 bases between them. The length of the CDR3 is 11 residues. The germline V gene encodes CDR1 SGHRS and CDR2 YFSETQ.

The V and J genes are TRBV6-5 and TRBJ2-1; a possible D gene is TRBD1 (6 bases). V was pared by 7 bases and J by 9 bases, with 19 bases between. The CDR3 length is 14 residues. In germline, CDR1 is MNHEY, CDR2 SVGAGI. The DNA for the CDR3 is TGTGCCAGCATTCCCAGCAGGGGTTCGGGTGAGCAGTTCTTC. It translates to CASIPSRGSGEQFF.

V and J are TRBV7-6 and TRBJ1-2; D might be TRBD1 (5 bases). The CDR3 loop spans 16 amino acids. Trimming removed 5 bases from V and 5 bases from J, with 21 bases in between. Looked up from germline, CDR1 is SGHVS and CDR2 is FNYEAQ. CDR3 sequence (DNA): TGTGCCAGCAGCGTAGGAACGTTGGGGGTACAGTATGGCTACACCTTC. It translates to CASSVGTLGVQYGYTF.